The 6 T cell receptor beta chains listed next were all sequenced from one sample in a study of blood T cell repertoires in COVID-19. The method was immunoSEQ multiplex PCR; TCRdb's version includes in-frame clones alone and lacks a portion of them. The table records about 180,000 clones, almost 85% of them present only once. The sequencing sample was made of peripheral blood. All receptors come from a man younger than 35 with active or convalescent COVID-19.

The chain recombines TRBV30 with TRBJ1-5; the match to TRBD1 covers 8 bases. Germline V CDR1 and CDR2: GTSNPN, SVGIG (reference sequence). The CDR3 runs 15 residues. The V segment lost 1 base and the J segment 2 bases; nucleotides outside the gene matches: 4. This chain's CDR3 is CAWSGQGTGNQPQHF. The CDR3 nucleotides are TGTGCCTGGAGTGGACAGGGGACAGGCAATCAGCCCCAGCATTTT.

The chain joins TRBV28 to TRBJ1-6; TRBD1 matches at 7 bases. This CDR3 has 13 amino acids. Losses at the gene ends were 7 bases for V and 10 bases for J; bases not matched to a gene: 7. Germline lookup yields CDR1 MDHEN and CDR2 SYDVKM. The CDR3 sequence is CASIAGTESPLHF. CDR3 in DNA: TGTGCCAGCATAGCAGGGACAGAATCACCCCTCCACTTT.

The chain carries TRBV28 and TRBJ1-2, with 7 bases lining up with TRBD1. Per the germline V gene, CDR1 is MDHEN and CDR2 is SYDVKM. This CDR3 has 16 amino acids. V lost 5 bases to trimming and J lost 7 bases; unmatched junction nucleotides: 16. CDR3 sequence: CASSISSGGMVVGYTF. The CDR3 nucleotides read TGTGCCAGCAGTATCAGCTCAGGGGGAATGGTGGTTGGCTACACCTTC.

The J gene is TRBJ1-5, the V gene TRBV5-6; D is undetermined. From germline, CDR1 is SGHDT and CDR2 YYEEEE. The V end was cut by 1 base, the J end by 1 base, with 6 bases between. The CDR3 runs to 14 residues. The CDR3 coding sequence is TGTGCCAGCAGCTTGCGGTTGAGCAATCAGCCCCAGCATTTT. Its translation is CASSLRLSNQPQHF. Full variable domain (rest looked up from reference TRBV5-6 and TRBJ1-5): DAGVTQSPTHLIKTRGQQVTLRCSPKSGHDTVSWYQQALGQGPQFIFQYYEEEERQRGNFPDRFSGHQFPNYSSELNVNALLLGDSALYLCASSLRLSNQPQHFGDGTRLSIL.

V usage is TRBV28 and J usage is TRBJ1-2; the match to TRBD1 covers 11 bases. CDR1 and CDR2 (germline): MDHEN, SYDVKM. The CDR3 totals 19 residues. V lost 3 bases and J lost 4; bases outside the gene matches: 16. The DNA of the CDR3 is TGTGCCAGCAGTTTTAAACGGGCACCTTGGACAGGGGGCGTCTATGGCTACACCTTC. This codes for CASSFKRAPWTGGVYGYTF.

The chain has TRBV11-2 and TRBJ2-7, with a weak D call TRBD1 (5 bases). The CDR3 spans 13 residues. The germline V gene has CDR1 SGHAT and CDR2 FQNNGV. Between the trimmed V and J ends, which lost 3 bases and 6 bases, there was a span of 12 bases. The chain's CDR3 is CASSFVPGPEQYF. The CDR3 DNA is TGTGCCAGCAGCTTCGTACCAGGGCCCGAGCAGTACTTC.